This T cell receptor (beta chain) is drawn from a study of neoadjuvant anti-PD-1 for oral cavity cancer. In the case of this clone: Its ends do not fully match the called genes, so a read error is possible.

Assay: immunoSEQ multiplex PCR; the TCRdb copy retains only in-frame clones and omits some. The sample contains tens of thousands of clones, under 90% of which appear only once. The CDR3 totals 13 residues. From germline, CDR1 is SGHVS and CDR2 FQNEAQ. Sequenced here: PBMCs, sampled before nivolumab (anti-PD-1) treatment. This sequence was found in a person aged 35-79 years with oral cavity squamous cell carcinoma. This sequence joins TRBV7-8 and TRBJ2-2; no clear D. The chain's CDR3 is CASSVASTGELFF. CDR3 nucleotides: TGTGCCAGCAGCGTAGCAAGCACCGGGGAGCTGTTTTTT.